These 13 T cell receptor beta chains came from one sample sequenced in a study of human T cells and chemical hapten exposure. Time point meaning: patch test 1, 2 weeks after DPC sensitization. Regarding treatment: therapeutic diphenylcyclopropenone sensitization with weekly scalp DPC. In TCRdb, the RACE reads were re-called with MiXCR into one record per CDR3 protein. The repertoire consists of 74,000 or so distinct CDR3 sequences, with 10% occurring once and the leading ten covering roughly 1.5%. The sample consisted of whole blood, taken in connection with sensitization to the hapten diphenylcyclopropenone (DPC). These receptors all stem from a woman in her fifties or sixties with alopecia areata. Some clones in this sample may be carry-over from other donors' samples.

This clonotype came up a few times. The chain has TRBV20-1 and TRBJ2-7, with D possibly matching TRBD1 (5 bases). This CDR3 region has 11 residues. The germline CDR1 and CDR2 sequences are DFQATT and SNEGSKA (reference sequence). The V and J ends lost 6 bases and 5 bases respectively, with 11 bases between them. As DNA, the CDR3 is TGCAGTGCGACACAGGCGAACGAGCAGTACTTC. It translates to CSATQANEQYF.

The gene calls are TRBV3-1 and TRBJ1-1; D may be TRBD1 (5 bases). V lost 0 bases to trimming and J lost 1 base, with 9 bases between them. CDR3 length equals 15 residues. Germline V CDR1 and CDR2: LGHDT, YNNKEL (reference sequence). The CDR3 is CASSQDRGTNTEAFF. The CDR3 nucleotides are TGTGCCAGCAGCCAAGACCGGGGGACGAACACTGAAGCTTTCTTT.

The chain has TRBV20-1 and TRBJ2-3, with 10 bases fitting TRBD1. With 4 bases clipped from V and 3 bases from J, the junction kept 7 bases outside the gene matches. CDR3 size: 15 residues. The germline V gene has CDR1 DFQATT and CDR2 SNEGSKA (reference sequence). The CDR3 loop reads CSATPDRGKTDTQYF. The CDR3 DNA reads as TGCAGTGCTACCCCGGACAGGGGGAAGACAGATACGCAGTATTTT.

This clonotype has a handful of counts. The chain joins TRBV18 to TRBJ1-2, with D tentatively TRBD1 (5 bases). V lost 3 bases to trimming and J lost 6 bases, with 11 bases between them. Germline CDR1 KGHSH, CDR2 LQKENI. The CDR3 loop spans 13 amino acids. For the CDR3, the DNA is TGTGCCAGCTCACCGGGGGAGAGTGATGGCTACACCTTC. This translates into CASSPGESDGYTF.

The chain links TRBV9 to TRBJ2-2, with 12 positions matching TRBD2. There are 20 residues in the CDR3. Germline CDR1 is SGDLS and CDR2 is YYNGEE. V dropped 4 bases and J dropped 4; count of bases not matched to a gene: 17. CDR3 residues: CASSPRTGTSGRGRTGELFF. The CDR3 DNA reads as TGTGCCAGCAGCCCACGCACCGGGACTAGCGGGCGAGGGCGCACCGGGGAGCTGTTTTTT.

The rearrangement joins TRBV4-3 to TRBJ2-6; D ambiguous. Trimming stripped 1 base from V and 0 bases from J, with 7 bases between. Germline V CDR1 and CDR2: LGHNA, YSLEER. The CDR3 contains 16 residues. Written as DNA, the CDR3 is TGCGCCAGCAGCCAAGCCGCACCCTCTGGGGCCAACGTCCTGACTTTC. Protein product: CASSQAAPSGANVLTF.

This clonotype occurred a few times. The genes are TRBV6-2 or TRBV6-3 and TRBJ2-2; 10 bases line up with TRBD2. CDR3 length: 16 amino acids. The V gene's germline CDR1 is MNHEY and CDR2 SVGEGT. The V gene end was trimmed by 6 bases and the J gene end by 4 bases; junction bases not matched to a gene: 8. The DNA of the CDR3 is TGTGCCAGCAGGACTTTAGCGGGAGGACGCACCGGGGAGCTGTTTTTT. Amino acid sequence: CASRTLAGGRTGELFF.

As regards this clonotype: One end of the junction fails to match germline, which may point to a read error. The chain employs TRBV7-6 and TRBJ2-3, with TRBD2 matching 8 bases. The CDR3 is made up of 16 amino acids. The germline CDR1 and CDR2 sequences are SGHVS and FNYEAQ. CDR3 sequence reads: CVSSPGGGRLTDTQYF. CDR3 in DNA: TGTGTCAGCAGCCCTGGAGGCGGGAGGCTCACAGATACGCAGTATTTT.

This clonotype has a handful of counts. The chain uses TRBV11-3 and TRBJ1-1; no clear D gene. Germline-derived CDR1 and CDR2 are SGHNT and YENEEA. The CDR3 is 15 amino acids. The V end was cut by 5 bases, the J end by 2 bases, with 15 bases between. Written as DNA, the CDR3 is TGTGCCAGCAGCCAACGCGAGGGCCCCAACACTGAAGCTTTCTTT. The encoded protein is CASSQREGPNTEAFF.

The CDR3, as DNA: TGCAGTGCTGAAGAGACAGGTCCGAACACTGAAGCTTTCTTT. Translating it yields CSAEETGPNTEAFF. This chain connects TRBV20-1 to TRBJ1-1; D possibly corresponds to TRBD1 (6 bases). V was cut by 5 bases and J by 1 base, with 14 bases left in between. The CDR3 totals 14 residues. Germline CDR1 and CDR2: DFQATT and SNEGSKA (reference sequence).

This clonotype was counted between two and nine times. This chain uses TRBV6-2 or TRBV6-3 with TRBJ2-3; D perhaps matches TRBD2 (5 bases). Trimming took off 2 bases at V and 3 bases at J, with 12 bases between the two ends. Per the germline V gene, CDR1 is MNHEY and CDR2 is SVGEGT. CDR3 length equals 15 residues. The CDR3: CASSYELKRTDTQYF. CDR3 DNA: TGTGCCAGCAGTTACGAGTTAAAGCGGACAGATACGCAGTATTTT.

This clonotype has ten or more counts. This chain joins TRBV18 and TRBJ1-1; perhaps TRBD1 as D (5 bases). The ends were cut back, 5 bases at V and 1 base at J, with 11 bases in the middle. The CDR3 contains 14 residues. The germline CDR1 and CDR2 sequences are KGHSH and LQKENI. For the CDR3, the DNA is TGTGCCAGCTCAACGGGCCAGGGGAACACTGAAGCTTTCTTT. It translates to CASSTGQGNTEAFF.

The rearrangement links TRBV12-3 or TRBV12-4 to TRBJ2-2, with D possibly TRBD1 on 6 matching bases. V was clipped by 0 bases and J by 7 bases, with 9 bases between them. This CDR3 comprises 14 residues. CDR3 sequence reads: CASSLAGANGELFF. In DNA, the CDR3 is TGTGCCAGCAGTTTAGCGGGGGCGAACGGGGAGCTGTTTTTT.